Following are 22 T cell receptor beta chains from one sample sequenced in a study of blood T cell repertoires in COVID-19. Produced via immunoSEQ multiplex PCR; TCRdb's table is partial and in-frame only. In the table there are about 140,000 clones, around 90% of which are singletons. Sequences were obtained from peripheral blood. The source of these receptors is a man between 70 and 80 years old with acute or convalescent COVID-19.

Written as DNA, the CDR3 is TGTGCCAGCAAAACCGGAAAGGAGGAAAAACTGTTTTTT. Encoded protein: CASKTGKEEKLFF. V usage is TRBV28 and J usage is TRBJ1-4; D remains unclear. V dropped 7 bases and J dropped 8 bases, with 14 bases sitting between them. This CDR3 contains 13 residues. Germline V lookup: CDR1 MDHEN, CDR2 SYDVKM.

The chain carries TRBV10-3 and TRBJ2-5, with 7 bases that match TRBD2. J gave up 3 bases and V 3 bases, and 7 bases lay outside the gene matches. Looked up from germline, CDR1 is ENHRY and CDR2 is SYGVKD. This CDR3 is 15 amino acids long. Written as DNA, the CDR3 is TGTGCCATCAGTGATAGGACTAGTTTGAAAGAGACCCAGTACTTC. Its protein is CAISDRTSLKETQYF.

The chain combines TRBV5-4 with TRBJ1-4; the match to TRBD1 covers 8 bases. The germline V gene has CDR1 SGHNT and CDR2 YYREEE (reference sequence). Trimming cost V 4 bases and J 4 bases; bases outside gene matches: 9. The CDR3 sequence is 16 residues long. The CDR3 DNA reads TGTGCCAGCAGCGCGGGGAGGACAGGGAGTAATGAAAAACTGTTTTTT. Translating it yields CASSAGRTGSNEKLFF. Complete variable domain (other parts from reference TRBV5-4 and TRBJ1-4): ETGVTQSPTHLIKTRGQQVTLRCSSQSGHNTVSWYQQALGQGPQFIFQYYREEENGRGNFPPRFSGLQFPNYSSELNVNALELDDSALYLCASSAGRTGSNEKLFFGSGTQLSVL.

The sample holds one count of this clone. The V and J genes are TRBV28 and TRBJ1-2; 8 bases fit TRBD1. The length of the CDR3 is 15 residues. The V segment lost 5 bases and the J segment 6 bases; nucleotides outside the gene matches: 11. Germline assignment: CDR1 MDHEN and CDR2 SYDVKM. The CDR3: CASSRLPRTGNGYTF. The CDR3 DNA sequence: TGTGCCAGCAGTCGACTCCCCCGGACAGGGAATGGCTACACCTTC.

V is TRBV5-6 and J is TRBJ2-7; D is perhaps TRBD1 (5 bases). The CDR3 covers 14 residues. Germline V gives CDR1 SGHDT, CDR2 YYEEEE. With 4 bases removed from V and 4 bases from J, the gap between germline ends came to 15 bases. The CDR3 nucleotides are TGTGCCAGCAGCCCCCCGGCAGGGCGGTACGAGCAGTACTTC. Its protein product is CASSPPAGRYEQYF.

The chain carries TRBV6-5 and TRBJ2-7, with TRBD1 matching 9 bases. Germline CDR1 is MNHEY and CDR2 is SVGAGI. The V gene end was trimmed by 6 bases and the J gene end by 5 bases; junction bases not matched to a gene: 8. CDR3 length: 14 amino acids. DNA for the CDR3: TGTGCCAGCAGCCGGGACAGGGTACAGAACGAGCAGTACTTC. Amino acid sequence: CASSRDRVQNEQYF.

The chain employs TRBV3-1 (or the pseudogene TRBV3-2) and TRBJ2-3, with TRBD2 identical over 15 bases. V lost 1 base, J lost 4 bases, and 3 bases stayed unmatched. The CDR3 extends over 17 amino acids. Germline CDR1 is LGHDT and CDR2 is YNNKEL (reference sequence). The DNA of the CDR3 is TGTGCCAGCAGCCAAGGGACTAGCGGGGGGGCCGCAGATACGCAGTATTTT. Protein sequence: CASSQGTSGGAADTQYF.

This sequence joins TRBV11-2 and TRBJ1-2, with TRBD1 matching over 12 bases. Germline CDR1 is SGHAT and CDR2 is FQNNGV. J gave up 4 bases and V 5 bases, and 14 bases lay outside the gene matches. The CDR3 runs to 18 residues. Here the CDR3 reads CASSLWAGQGASGYGYTF. CDR3 in DNA: TGTGCCAGCAGCCTCTGGGCGGGACAGGGGGCTAGCGGCTATGGCTACACCTTC.

This clone was seen repeatedly, ten times or more. The chain links TRBV11-2 to TRBJ1-1, with unresolved D. Germline assignment: CDR1 SGHAT and CDR2 FQNNGV. With 4 bases removed from V and 7 bases from J, the gap between germline ends came to 22 bases. The CDR3 loop spans 16 amino acids. CDR3 region: CASSYREGTLYGEAFF. DNA for the CDR3: TGTGCCAGCAGCTACCGGGAGGGAACCCTTTACGGTGAAGCTTTCTTT. The complete variable domain, with remaining parts taken from reference TRBV11-2 and TRBJ1-1, reads EAGVAQSPRYKIIEKRQSVAFWCNPISGHATLYWYQQILGQGPKLLIQFQNNGVVDDSQLPKDRFSAERLKGVDSTLKIQPAKLEDSAVYLCASSYREGTLYGEAFFGQGTRLTVV.

This clone was seen only once. J is TRBJ1-4 and V is TRBV7-9, with 11 bases matching TRBD1. The V segment lost 4 bases and the J segment 8 bases; nucleotides outside the gene matches: 6. CDR3 length: 15 amino acids. Per germline, CDR1 SEHNR and CDR2 FQNEAQ (reference sequence). Here the CDR3 DNA reads TGTGCCAGCAGCTGGACAGGGGGCGCACGGGAAAAACTGTTTTTT. It is translated as CASSWTGGAREKLFF.

The rearrangement uses TRBV29-1 and TRBJ2-5; TRBD1 agrees at 8 bases. Germline loops: CDR1 SQVTM, CDR2 ANQGSEA. Losses at the gene ends were 4 bases for V and 7 bases for J; bases not matched to a gene: 11. The CDR3 loop spans 14 amino acids. In nucleotides, the CDR3 is TGCAGCGTTGGGGGACAGGCCCTCCGGGGGACCCAGTACTTC. It translates to CSVGGQALRGTQYF.

The genes are TRBV13 and TRBJ1-4; D may be TRBD1 (5 bases). This CDR3 contains 16 residues. CDR1 and CDR2 from the germline V gene are PRHDT and FYEKMQ (reference sequence). Trimming shortened V by 2 bases and J by 8 bases, and 18 bases separated the two germline ends. The CDR3 DNA is TGTGCCAGCAGCTTATCCCCGGCCCGGGGGTCAGAAAAACTGTTTTTT. Its translation: CASSLSPARGSEKLFF.

The rearrangement uses TRBV20-1 and TRBJ1-1; 10 bases align to TRBD1. Germline CDR1 is DFQATT and CDR2 is SNEGSKA (reference sequence). The CDR3 extends over 15 amino acids. V shed 3 bases, J shed 6 bases, and the junction held 10 bases outside the gene matches. CDR3 bases: TGCAGTGCTAGTGATCAGAGACAGGGGGCATCTGAAGCTTTCTTT. Translated: CSASDQRQGASEAFF.

The CDR3 DNA is TGTGCCAGCAGTAAAACAGGAGAGCCCCAGCATTTT. This codes for CASSKTGEPQHF. The chain couples TRBV6-5 to TRBJ1-5; D is possibly TRBD1 (5 bases). Germline CDR1 is MNHEY and CDR2 is SVGAGI. The CDR3 runs 12 residues. Trimming removed 5 bases at V and 8 bases at J, with 10 bases between.

The gene calls are TRBV6-5 and TRBJ1-2; D is unresolved. This CDR3 contains 13 residues. Trimming left V 0 bases short and J 5 bases short, with 7 bases between. Germline values: CDR1 MNHEY, CDR2 SVGAGI. In DNA form, the CDR3 reads TGTGCCAGCAGTTACTCGTCCCAGTATGGCTACACCTTC. As protein: CASSYSSQYGYTF.

This chain links TRBV6-5 with TRBJ1-5, with 7 bases that match TRBD1. CDR1 is MNHEY, CDR2 SVGAGI, per germline. With 6 bases clipped from V and 6 bases from J, the junction kept 8 bases outside the gene matches. CDR3 size: 14 residues. The DNA for the CDR3 is TGTGCCAGCAGCGACCCAGGGGGAGGTCAGCCCCAGCATTTT. This codes for CASSDPGGGQPQHF.

This clone showed up just a few times. This sequence joins TRBV7-9 and TRBJ1-1, with TRBD1 matching over 11 bases. CDR1 SEHNR and CDR2 FQNEAQ come from the germline V gene (reference sequence). J gave up 7 bases and V 11 bases, and 18 bases lay outside the gene matches. This CDR3 contains 16 residues. CDR3 in amino acids: CAVGQDRGRWDREAFF. The CDR3, as DNA: TGTGCCGTTGGACAGGACAGGGGGCGTTGGGACCGTGAAGCTTTCTTT. Filled out from reference TRBV7-9 and TRBJ1-1, the complete variable domain reads DTGVSQNPRHKITKRGQNVTFRCDPISEHNRLYWYRQTLGQGPEFLTYFQNEAQLEKSRLLSDRFSAERPKGSFSTLEIQRTEQGDSAMYLCAVGQDRGRWDREAFFGQGTRLTVV.

In this sample, this clone turned up once. This rearrangement joins TRBV5-1 to TRBJ2-1, with TRBD2 identical over 7 bases. CDR3 length: 13 residues. The germline V gene has CDR1 SGHRS and CDR2 YFSETQ. The junction had 6 bases not matched to a gene; V was cut back by 4 bases and J by 8 bases. CDR3: CASSPGTNDEQFF. As DNA, the CDR3 is TGCGCCAGCAGCCCCGGGACTAACGATGAGCAGTTCTTC.

This clone was detected only once. The V call is TRBV6-5, the J call TRBJ2-7, with TRBD1 matching 7 bases. Germline CDR1 is MNHEY and CDR2 is SVGAGI. J was trimmed by 2 bases and V by 7 bases; bases with no gene match: 8. The CDR3 has 14 residues. CDR3 sequence (DNA): TGTGCCAGCACCCCGGGGACAGCCGCCTACGAGCAGTACTTC. Its protein product is CASTPGTAAYEQYF.

The table lists this clone with many counts. The chain is built from TRBV4-2 and TRBJ2-2; 8 nucleotides align to TRBD2. The V and J ends lost 1 base and 4 bases, in that order; junction bases with no gene match: 8. The CDR3 is 17 residues long. In germline, CDR1 is LGHNA, CDR2 YNFKEQ. The CDR3 DNA follows: TGTGCCAGCAGCCAAGCCCCCAGCGGGAGTACCACCGGGGAGCTGTTTTTT. This gives the protein CASSQAPSGSTTGELFF.

The rearrangement joins TRBV11-2 to TRBJ2-7; 12 bases are shared with TRBD2. The V gene end was trimmed by 5 bases and the J gene end by 4 bases; junction bases not matched to a gene: 9. This CDR3 region has 16 residues. The germline V gene has CDR1 SGHAT and CDR2 FQNNGV. CDR3 bases: TGTGCCAGCAGCCCAGTAGGACTAGCGGGAAGGTACGAGCAGTACTTC. Translation gives CASSPVGLAGRYEQYF.

The V call is TRBV19, the J call TRBJ2-2, with TRBD2 as a possible D gene (5 bases). CDR1 and CDR2 from the germline V gene are LNHDA and SQIVND (reference sequence). V shed 10 bases and J shed 2 bases, with 17 bases lying between them. The CDR3 consists of 15 residues. The CDR3 DNA reads as TGTGCCACCTCAATGCAAGCGGTTAACACCGGGGAGCTGTTTTTT. Protein sequence: CATSMQAVNTGELFF.